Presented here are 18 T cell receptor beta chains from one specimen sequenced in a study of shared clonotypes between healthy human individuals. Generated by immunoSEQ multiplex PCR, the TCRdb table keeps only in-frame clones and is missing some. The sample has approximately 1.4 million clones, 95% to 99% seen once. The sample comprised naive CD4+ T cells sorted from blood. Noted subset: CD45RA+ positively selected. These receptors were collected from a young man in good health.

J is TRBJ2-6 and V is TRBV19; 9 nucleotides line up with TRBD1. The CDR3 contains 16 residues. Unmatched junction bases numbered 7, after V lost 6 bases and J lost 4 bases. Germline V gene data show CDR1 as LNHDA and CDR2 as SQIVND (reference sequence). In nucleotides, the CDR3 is TGTGCCAGTAGGCTACAGGGGGCGTCCGGGGCCAACGTCCTGACTTTC. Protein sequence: CASRLQGASGANVLTF.

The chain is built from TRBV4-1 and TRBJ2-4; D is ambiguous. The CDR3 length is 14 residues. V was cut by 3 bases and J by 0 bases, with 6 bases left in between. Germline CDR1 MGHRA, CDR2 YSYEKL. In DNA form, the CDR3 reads TGCGCCAGCAGCCAGTTAGGAGCCAAAAACATTCAGTACTTC. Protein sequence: CASSQLGAKNIQYF.

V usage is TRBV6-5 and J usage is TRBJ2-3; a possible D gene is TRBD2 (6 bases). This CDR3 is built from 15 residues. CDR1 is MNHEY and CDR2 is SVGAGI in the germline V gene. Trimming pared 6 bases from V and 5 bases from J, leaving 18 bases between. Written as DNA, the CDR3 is TGTGCCAGCAGCCTTTCACTAGCAGTTTTAGATACGCAGTATTTT. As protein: CASSLSLAVLDTQYF.

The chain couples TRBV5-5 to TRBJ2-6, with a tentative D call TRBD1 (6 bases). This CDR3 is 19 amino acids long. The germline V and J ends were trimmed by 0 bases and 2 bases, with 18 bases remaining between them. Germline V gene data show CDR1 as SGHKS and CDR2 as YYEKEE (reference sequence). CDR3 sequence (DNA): TGTGCCAGCAGCTTGGTAATGGCGTCAGGGGAGCCTGGGGCCAACGTCCTGACTTTC. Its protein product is CASSLVMASGEPGANVLTF. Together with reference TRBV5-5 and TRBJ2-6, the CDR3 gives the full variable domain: DAGVTQSPTHLIKTRGQQVTLRCSPISGHKSVSWYQQVLGQGPQFIFQYYEKEERGRGNFPDRFSARQFPNYSSELNVNALLLGDSALYLCASSLVMASGEPGANVLTFGAGSRLTVL.

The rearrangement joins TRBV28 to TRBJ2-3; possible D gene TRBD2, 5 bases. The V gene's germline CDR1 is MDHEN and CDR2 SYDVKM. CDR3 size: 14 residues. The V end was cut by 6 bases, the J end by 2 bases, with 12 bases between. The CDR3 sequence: CASRKGGNTDTQYF. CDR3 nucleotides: TGTGCCAGCAGGAAAGGAGGTAACACAGATACGCAGTATTTT.

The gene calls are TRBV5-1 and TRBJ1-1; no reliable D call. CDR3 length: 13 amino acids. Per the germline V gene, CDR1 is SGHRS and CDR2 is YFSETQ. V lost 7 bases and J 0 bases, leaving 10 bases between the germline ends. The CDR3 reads CASYTELNTEAFF. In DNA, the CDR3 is TGCGCCAGCTATACAGAACTGAACACTGAAGCTTTCTTT. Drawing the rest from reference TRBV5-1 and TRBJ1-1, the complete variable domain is KAGVTQTPRYLIKTRGQQVTLSCSPISGHRSVSWYQQTPGQGLQFLFEYFSETQRNKGNFPGRFSGRQFSNSRSEMNVSTLELGDSALYLCASYTELNTEAFFGQGTRLTVV.

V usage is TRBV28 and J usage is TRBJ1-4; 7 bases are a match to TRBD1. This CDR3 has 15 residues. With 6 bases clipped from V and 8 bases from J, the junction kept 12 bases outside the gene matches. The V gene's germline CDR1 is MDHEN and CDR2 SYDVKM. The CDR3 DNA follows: TGTGCCAGCAGCGACAACAGGGGCAATCGAGAAAAACTGTTTTTT. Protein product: CASSDNRGNREKLFF. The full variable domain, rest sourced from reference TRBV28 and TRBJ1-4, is DVKVTQSSRYLVKRTGEKVFLECVQDMDHENMFWYRQDPGLGLRLIYFSYDVKMKEKGDIPEGYSVSREKKERFSLILESASTNQTSMYLCASSDNRGNREKLFFGSGTQLSVL.

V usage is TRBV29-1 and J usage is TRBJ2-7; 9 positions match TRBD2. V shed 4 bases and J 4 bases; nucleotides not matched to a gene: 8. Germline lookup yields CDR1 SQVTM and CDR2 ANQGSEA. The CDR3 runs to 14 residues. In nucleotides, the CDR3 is TGCAGCGTTGGACTTAGCGGGAGCATGTACGAGCAGTACTTC. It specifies CSVGLSGSMYEQYF.

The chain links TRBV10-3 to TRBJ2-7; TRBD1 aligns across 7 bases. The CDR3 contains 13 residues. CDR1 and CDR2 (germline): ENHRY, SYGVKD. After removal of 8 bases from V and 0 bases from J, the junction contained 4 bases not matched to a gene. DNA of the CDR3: TGTGCCATCCGGGACAGCCGCTCCTACGAGCAGTACTTC. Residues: CAIRDSRSYEQYF.

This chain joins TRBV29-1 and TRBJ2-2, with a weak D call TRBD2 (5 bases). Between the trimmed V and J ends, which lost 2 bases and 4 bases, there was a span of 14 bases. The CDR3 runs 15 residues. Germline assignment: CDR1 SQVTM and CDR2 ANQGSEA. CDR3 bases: TGCAGCGTTGAATTCTCCGGGGTCCTCACCGGGGAGCTGTTTTTT. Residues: CSVEFSGVLTGELFF.

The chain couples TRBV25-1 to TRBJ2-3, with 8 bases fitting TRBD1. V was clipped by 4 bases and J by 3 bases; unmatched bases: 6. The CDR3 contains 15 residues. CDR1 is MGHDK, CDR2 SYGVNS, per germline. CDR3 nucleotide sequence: TGTGCCAGCAGTGTGGACAGGGCCTGGACAGATACGCAGTATTTT. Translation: CASSVDRAWTDTQYF. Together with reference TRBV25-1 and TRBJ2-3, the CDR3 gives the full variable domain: EADIYQTPRYLVIGTGKKITLECSQTMGHDKMYWYQQDPGMELHLIHYSYGVNSTEKGDLSSESTVSRIRTEHFPLTLESARPSHTSQYLCASSVDRAWTDTQYFGPGTRLTVL.

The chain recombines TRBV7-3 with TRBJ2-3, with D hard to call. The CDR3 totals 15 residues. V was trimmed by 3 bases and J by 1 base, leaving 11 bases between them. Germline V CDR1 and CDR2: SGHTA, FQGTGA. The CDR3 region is CASSFGRAGTDTQYF. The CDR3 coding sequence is TGTGCCAGCAGCTTTGGGCGCGCTGGCACAGATACGCAGTATTTT.

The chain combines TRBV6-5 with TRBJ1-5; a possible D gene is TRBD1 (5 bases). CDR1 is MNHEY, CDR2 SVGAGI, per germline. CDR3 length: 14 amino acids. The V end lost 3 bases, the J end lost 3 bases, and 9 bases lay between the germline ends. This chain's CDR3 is CASSYLGVNQPQHF. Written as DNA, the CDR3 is TGTGCCAGCAGTTATTTGGGGGTCAATCAGCCCCAGCATTTT.

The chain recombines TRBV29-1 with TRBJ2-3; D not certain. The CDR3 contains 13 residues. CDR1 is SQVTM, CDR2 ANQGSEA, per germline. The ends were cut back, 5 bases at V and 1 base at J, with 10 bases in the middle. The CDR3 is CSVWDIGTDTQYF. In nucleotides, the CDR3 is TGCAGCGTTTGGGATATCGGCACAGATACGCAGTATTTT.

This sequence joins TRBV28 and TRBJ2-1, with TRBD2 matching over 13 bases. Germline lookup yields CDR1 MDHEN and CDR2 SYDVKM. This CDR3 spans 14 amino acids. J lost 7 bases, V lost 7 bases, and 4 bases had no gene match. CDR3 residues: CASIEGLAGNEQFF. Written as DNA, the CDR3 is TGTGCCAGCATTGAGGGACTAGCGGGAAATGAGCAGTTCTTC.

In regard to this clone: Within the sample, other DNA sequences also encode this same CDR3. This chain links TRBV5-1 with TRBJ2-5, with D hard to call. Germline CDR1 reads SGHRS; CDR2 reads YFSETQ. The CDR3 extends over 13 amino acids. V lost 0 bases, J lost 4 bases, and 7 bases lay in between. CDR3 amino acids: CASSLGSGETQYF. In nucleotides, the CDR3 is TGCGCCAGCAGCTTGGGGAGTGGAGAGACCCAGTACTTC.

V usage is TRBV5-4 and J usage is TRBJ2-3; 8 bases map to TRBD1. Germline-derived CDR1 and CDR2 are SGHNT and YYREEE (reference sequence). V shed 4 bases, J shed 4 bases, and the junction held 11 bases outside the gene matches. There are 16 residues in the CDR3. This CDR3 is CASSGYRGSLADTQYF. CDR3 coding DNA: TGTGCCAGCAGCGGATACAGGGGGTCTCTGGCAGATACGCAGTATTTT.

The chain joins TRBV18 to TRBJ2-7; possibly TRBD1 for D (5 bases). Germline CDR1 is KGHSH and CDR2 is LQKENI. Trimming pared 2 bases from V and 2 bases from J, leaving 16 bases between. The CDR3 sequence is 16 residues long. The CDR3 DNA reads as TGTGCCAGCTCACCAATCTCTAGGGGCGCCACCTACGAGCAGTACTTC. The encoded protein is CASSPISRGATYEQYF.